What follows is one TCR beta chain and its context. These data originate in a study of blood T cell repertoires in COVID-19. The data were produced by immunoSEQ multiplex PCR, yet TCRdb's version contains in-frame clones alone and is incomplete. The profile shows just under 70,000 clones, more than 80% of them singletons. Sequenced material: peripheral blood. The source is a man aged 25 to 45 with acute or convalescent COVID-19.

The chain's CDR3 is CASSLIGLANNEQFF. In DNA form, the CDR3 reads TGTGCCAGCAGCTTAATAGGACTAGCCAACAATGAGCAGTTCTTC. The chain is built from TRBV11-2 and TRBJ2-1; 8 nucleotides align to TRBD2. Germline V gene sequence: CDR1 SGHAT, CDR2 FQNNGV. V gave up 2 bases and J gave up 5 bases; unmatched junction bases: 5. This CDR3 has 15 residues.